A single sample gave rise to the 22 T cell receptor beta chains below, sequenced in a study of Ad26.COV2.S vaccination and SARS-CoV-2 variants. Method: immunoSEQ multiplex PCR; TCRdb's copy keeps in-frame clones and lacks some. Altogether hundreds of thousands of clones are present, 80% to 90% being singletons, with the ten largest covering nearly 1.5%. As for treatment: roughly 18 received Ad26.COV2.S at low or high dose, single or two shots; a few received placebo; per-sample allocation not given. Material that was analyzed had been drawn on day 63 after the first vaccine or placebo injection. The sequenced sample was peripheral blood, obtained in a trial of Ad26.COV2.S vaccine versus placebo. The receptor source for this set is a person aged 18-60 years who received the Ad26.COV2.S COVID-19 vaccine or a placebo.

The J gene is TRBJ2-7, the V gene TRBV3-1 (or the pseudogene TRBV3-2); D might be TRBD1 (6 bases). Between the trimmed V and J ends, which lost 4 bases and 13 bases, there was a span of 17 bases. Germline CDR1 is LGHDT and CDR2 is YNNKEL (reference sequence). The CDR3 is 12 amino acids. The CDR3 here is CASSLTGTRPYF. In nucleotides, the CDR3 is TGTGCCAGCAGCCTCACAGGGACCCGGCCTTACTTC.

This chain joins TRBV4-2 and TRBJ1-2; D unresolved. The CDR3 covers 15 residues. V shed 0 bases and J shed 7 bases, with 15 bases lying between them. The germline V gene has CDR1 LGHNA and CDR2 YNFKEQ. The DNA for the CDR3 is TGTGCCAGCAGCCAAGATACCCCGTTCAGTCCTGGCTACACCTTC. Protein product: CASSQDTPFSPGYTF.

The chain carries TRBV2 and TRBJ1-3, with 8 nucleotides matching TRBD1. The trim removed 8 bases at V and 0 bases at J, leaving 6 bases unmatched. Germline CDR1 SNHLY, CDR2 FYNNEI. The CDR3 spans 15 residues. CDR3 sequence reads: CASLVDRGSGNTIYF. CDR3 coding DNA: TGTGCCAGCCTGGTCGACAGGGGCTCTGGAAACACCATATATTTT.

This clone was observed once. This rearrangement joins TRBV6-5 to TRBJ1-6; D uncertain. The V gene's germline CDR1 is MNHEY and CDR2 SVGAGI. The V and J ends lost 7 bases and 9 bases respectively, with 13 bases between them. The CDR3 totals 13 residues. CDR3 bases: TGTGCCAGCAAAGGGCAGGCGGGTTCACCCCTCCACTTT. Translated, it gives CASKGQAGSPLHF.

This sequence joins TRBV5-6 and TRBJ2-1; 10 bases agree with TRBD2. The junction had 2 bases not matched to a gene; V was cut back by 3 bases and J by 2 bases. CDR1 and CDR2 from the germline V gene are SGHDT and YYEEEE. This CDR3 region has 15 residues. CDR3 region: CASSSSGRAYNEQFF. DNA of the CDR3: TGTGCCAGCAGCTCAAGCGGGAGGGCCTACAATGAGCAGTTCTTC.

The V and J genes are TRBV3-1 (or the pseudogene TRBV3-2) and TRBJ1-5; tentative D call: TRBD1 (5 bases). CDR1 is LGHDT, CDR2 YNNKEL, per germline (reference sequence). The CDR3 extends over 13 amino acids. V lost 3 bases and J lost 7, with 10 bases in between. CDR3 amino acids: CASSHLGEQPQHF. DNA for the CDR3: TGTGCCAGCAGCCACTTGGGGGAACAGCCCCAGCATTTT.

This chain uses TRBV30 with TRBJ2-7, with D perhaps TRBD1 or TRBD2 (6 bases each). The CDR3 consists of 14 residues. Germline V gene sequence: CDR1 GTSNPN, CDR2 SVGIG (reference sequence). Trimming removed 0 bases at V and 5 bases at J, with 14 bases between. This chain's CDR3 is CAWSVGQGRNEQYF. The CDR3 DNA reads as TGTGCCTGGAGTGTAGGTCAGGGGAGGAACGAGCAGTACTTC.

The CDR3 region is CASSDRFGNTIYF. CDR3 coding DNA: TGTGCCAGCAGTGATCGGTTTGGAAACACCATATATTTT. The chain recombines TRBV9 with TRBJ1-3; D gene ambiguous. The CDR3 length is 13 residues. Germline assignment: CDR1 SGDLS and CDR2 YYNGEE. Trimming took off 5 bases at V and 3 bases at J, with 9 bases between the two ends.

This chain connects TRBV18 to TRBJ2-3; 7 bases align to TRBD1. Germline CDR1 is KGHSH and CDR2 is LQKENI. The length of the CDR3 is 14 residues. The J segment lost 5 bases and the V segment lost 6 bases, leaving 8 bases of the junction unmatched. CDR3 in amino acids: CASSRNRGGDTQYF. CDR3 DNA sequence: TGTGCCAGCTCTCGCAACAGGGGTGGAGATACGCAGTATTTT.

The chain uses TRBV6-4 and TRBJ1-2, with D unresolved. CDR1 and CDR2 (germline): MRHNA, SNTAGT. CDR3 length: 15 amino acids. With 6 bases removed from V and 7 bases from J, the gap between germline ends came to 21 bases. The CDR3 spells CASSATPGTAVGYTF. The DNA of the CDR3 is TGTGCCAGCAGCGCGACACCTGGAACGGCGGTTGGCTACACCTTC.

This clone was detected only once. The chain recombines TRBV6-2 or TRBV6-3 with TRBJ1-1; a possible D gene is TRBD1 (6 bases). The ends were cut back, 6 bases at V and 0 bases at J, with 14 bases in the middle. Looked up from germline, CDR1 is MNHEY and CDR2 is SVGEGT. The CDR3 runs to 15 residues. CDR3 sequence: CASSRGQTLNTEAFF. CDR3 in DNA: TGTGCCAGCAGCCGTGGACAGACCTTGAACACTGAAGCTTTCTTT.

The chain carries TRBV4-1 and TRBJ2-3; D tentatively fits TRBD1 or TRBD2 (5 bases each). Trimming took off 0 bases at V and 5 bases at J, with 15 bases between the two ends. The germline CDR1 and CDR2 sequences are MGHRA and YSYEKL. This CDR3 has 16 residues. The CDR3 loop reads CASSQEGAGAGDTQYF. The CDR3 nucleotides read TGCGCCAGCAGCCAAGAAGGGGCCGGGGCAGGAGATACGCAGTATTTT.

The rearrangement uses TRBV6-5 and TRBJ2-7; D remains unclear. The germline V gene encodes CDR1 MNHEY and CDR2 SVGAGI. This CDR3 region has 13 residues. Trimming shortened V by 5 bases and J by 3 bases, and 11 bases separated the two germline ends. The CDR3 DNA sequence: TGTGCCAGCAGTCAGACTCACAACTACGAGCAGTACTTC. This encodes CASSQTHNYEQYF.

With respect to this clone: The sample holds other DNA sequences that translate to the same CDR3. CDR3 in amino acids: CAWTRGSGNTIYF. The CDR3 bases are TGTGCCTGGACCCGGGGATCCGGAAACACCATATATTTT. The chain has TRBV30 and TRBJ1-3; D not resolved. V dropped 4 bases and J dropped 4 bases, with 11 bases sitting between them. The V gene's germline CDR1 is GTSNPN and CDR2 SVGIG (reference sequence). This CDR3 has 13 amino acids.

This clone was seen a handful of times. The chain joins TRBV6-2 or TRBV6-3 to TRBJ2-2; D ambiguous. This CDR3 is built from 13 residues. Trimming removed 4 bases at V and 5 bases at J, with 8 bases between. In germline, CDR1 is MNHEY, CDR2 SVGEGT. The CDR3 region is CASSFPNTGELFF. The CDR3 DNA reads TGTGCCAGCAGTTTCCCAAATACCGGGGAGCTGTTTTTT.

The chain employs TRBV15 and TRBJ2-3; 8 bases align to TRBD2. Germline lookup yields CDR1 LNHNV and CDR2 YYDKDF (reference sequence). The ends lost 0 bases at V and 4 bases at J; junction bases unmatched: 6. The CDR3 runs 16 residues. CDR3 loop: CATSRDRAGVADTQYF. Written as DNA, the CDR3 is TGTGCCACCAGCAGAGATCGAGCGGGAGTAGCAGATACGCAGTATTTT.

The V gene is TRBV4-3, the J gene TRBJ2-7; 8 bases fit TRBD1. The CDR3 loop spans 14 amino acids. The ends lost 0 bases at V and 4 bases at J; junction bases unmatched: 2. Germline loops: CDR1 LGHNA, CDR2 YSLEER. CDR3 nucleotides: TGCGCCAGCAGCCAAGAGGACAGGGCTTACGAGCAGTACTTC. This sequence encodes CASSQEDRAYEQYF.

CDR3: CATTGLRESSGELFF. The DNA of the CDR3 is TGTGCCACCACAGGGTTGCGGGAGTCCTCCGGGGAGCTGTTTTTT. V gene TRBV19 combines with J gene TRBJ2-2, with D perhaps matching TRBD2 (7 bases). The CDR3 is 15 amino acids. V dropped 10 bases and J dropped 6 bases, with 21 bases sitting between them. The germline V gene has CDR1 LNHDA and CDR2 SQIVND (reference sequence).

The chain couples TRBV27 to TRBJ2-1, with a possible D match to TRBD2 (5 bases). CDR3 length: 17 residues. The V end lost 4 bases, the J end lost 8 bases, and 24 bases lay between the germline ends. The germline gives CDR1 MNHEY, CDR2 SMNVEV (reference sequence). The CDR3 region is CASSSLNQTLGGDEQFF. Here the CDR3 DNA reads TGTGCCAGCAGTTCCCTTAATCAGACTCTTGGAGGAGATGAGCAGTTCTTC.

The chain uses TRBV6-5 and TRBJ1-2; D perhaps matches TRBD1 (6 bases). Trimming shortened V by 8 bases and J by 8 bases, and 15 bases separated the two germline ends. The CDR3 consists of 12 residues. Germline V CDR1 and CDR2: MNHEY, SVGAGI. The CDR3 DNA reads TGTGCCAGCCCCTCTGATGGGGGCGGCTACACCTTC. Its protein product is CASPSDGGGYTF.

This clone appeared once. This sequence joins TRBV10-3 and TRBJ1-3; D unresolved. CDR1 ENHRY and CDR2 SYGVKD come from the germline V gene. V was trimmed by 4 bases and J by 0 bases, leaving 4 bases between them. The CDR3 runs to 13 residues. The CDR3, as DNA: TGTGCCATCAGTGTGGACTCTGGAAACACCATATATTTT. Protein product: CAISVDSGNTIYF.

This clone was detected only once. The V and J genes are TRBV15 and TRBJ2-7; D is perhaps TRBD1 or TRBD2 (7 bases each). Germline V lookup: CDR1 LNHNV, CDR2 YYDKDF (reference sequence). The CDR3 runs 14 residues. Trimming took 0 bases from V and 9 from J, leaving 15 bases between them. CDR3 protein: CATSREQGGLRQYF. CDR3 coding DNA: TGTGCCACCAGCAGAGAGCAGGGGGGGTTACGGCAGTACTTC.